Sequencing of this T cell receptor (beta chain) was carried out in a study of post-analysis software for immune sequencing data. Study-level results: When patients were compared with controls, 5 or 6 TRBV segments were more frequent, TRBV5-6, TRBV5-1 and TRBV20-1 among them. When compared against controls, multiple sclerosis patients showed significantly lower normalized Chao1 diversity.

This clonotype was seen only a few times. The antigen remains undetermined. Libraries were made from TCR beta cDNA, and they carried unique molecular identifiers. The authors obtained roughly 0.5 million cDNA molecules from approximately 1 to 10 million T cells. TCRdb passed the PCR reads through MiXCR, listing each CDR3 protein once. The data contain about 820,000 distinct CDR3 sequences, 53% of them seen just once; the ten biggest clones take up 4.6%. Between the trimmed V and J ends, which lost 2 bases and 2 bases, there was a span of 10 bases. The CDR3 sequence is 14 residues long. Source material: blood. This receptor was obtained from a girl aged 10 to 17 with multiple sclerosis. V is TRBV12-3 or TRBV12-4 and J is TRBJ2-7; no reliable D call. CDR3 nucleotides: TGTGCCAGCAGTTTACAGGACCCGACCTACGAGCAGTACTTC. Amino acid sequence: CASSLQDPTYEQYF.